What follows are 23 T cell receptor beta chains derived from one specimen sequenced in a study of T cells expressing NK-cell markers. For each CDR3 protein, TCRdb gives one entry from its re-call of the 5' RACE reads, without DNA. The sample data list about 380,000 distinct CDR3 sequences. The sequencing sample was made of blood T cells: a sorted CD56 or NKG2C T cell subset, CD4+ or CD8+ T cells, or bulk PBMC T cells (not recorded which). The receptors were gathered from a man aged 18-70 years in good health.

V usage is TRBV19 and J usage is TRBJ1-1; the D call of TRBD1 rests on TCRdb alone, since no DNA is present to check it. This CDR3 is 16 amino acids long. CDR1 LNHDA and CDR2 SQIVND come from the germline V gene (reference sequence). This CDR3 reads CASSIGQPIMNTEAFF. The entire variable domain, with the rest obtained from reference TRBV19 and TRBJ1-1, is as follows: DGGITQSPKYLFRKEGQNVTLSCEQNLNHDAMYWYRQDPGQGLRLIYYSQIVNDFQKGDIAEGYSVSREKKESFPLTVTSAQKNPTAFYLCASSIGQPIMNTEAFFGQGTRLTVV.

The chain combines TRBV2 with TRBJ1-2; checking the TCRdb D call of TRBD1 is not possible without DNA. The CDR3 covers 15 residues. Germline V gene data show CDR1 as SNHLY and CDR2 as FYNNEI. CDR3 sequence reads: CASKGQSSWAYGYTF.

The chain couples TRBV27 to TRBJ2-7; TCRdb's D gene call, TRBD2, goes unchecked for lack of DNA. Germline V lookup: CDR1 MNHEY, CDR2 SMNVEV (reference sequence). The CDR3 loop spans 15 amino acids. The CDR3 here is CASSFGGSDFYEQYF.

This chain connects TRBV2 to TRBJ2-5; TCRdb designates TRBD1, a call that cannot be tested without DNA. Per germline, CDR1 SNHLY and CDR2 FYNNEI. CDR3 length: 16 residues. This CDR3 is CASSSGRTRPQETQYF.

CDR3 loop: CASSYYTESYEQYF. The V and J genes are TRBV6-2 or TRBV6-3 and TRBJ2-7. Germline CDR1 and CDR2: MNHEY and SVGEGT. This CDR3 comprises 14 residues.

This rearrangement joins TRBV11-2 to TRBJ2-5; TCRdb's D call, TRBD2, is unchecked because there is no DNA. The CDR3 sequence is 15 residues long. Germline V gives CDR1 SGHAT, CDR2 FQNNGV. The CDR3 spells CASSYHYRARKTQYF.

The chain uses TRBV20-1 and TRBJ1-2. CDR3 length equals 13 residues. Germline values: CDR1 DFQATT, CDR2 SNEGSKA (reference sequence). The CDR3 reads CSATAPNNYGYTF.

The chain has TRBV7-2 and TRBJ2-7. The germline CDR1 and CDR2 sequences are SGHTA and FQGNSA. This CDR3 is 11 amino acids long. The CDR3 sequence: CASSLEREQYF.

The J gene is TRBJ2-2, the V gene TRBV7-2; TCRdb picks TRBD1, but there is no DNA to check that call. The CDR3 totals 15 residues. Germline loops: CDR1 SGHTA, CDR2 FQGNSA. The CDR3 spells CASSPGTGGTGELFF.

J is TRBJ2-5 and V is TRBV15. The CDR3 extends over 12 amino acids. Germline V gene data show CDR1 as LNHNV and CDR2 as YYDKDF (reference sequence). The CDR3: CATSTAYETQYF.

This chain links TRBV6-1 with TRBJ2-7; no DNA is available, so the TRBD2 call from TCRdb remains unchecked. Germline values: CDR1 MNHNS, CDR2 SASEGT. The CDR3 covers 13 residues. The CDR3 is CATAGTSGYEQYF.

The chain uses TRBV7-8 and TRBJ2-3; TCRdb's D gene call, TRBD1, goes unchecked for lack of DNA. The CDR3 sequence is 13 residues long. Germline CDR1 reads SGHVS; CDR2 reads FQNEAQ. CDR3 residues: CASSSSDSDTQYF.

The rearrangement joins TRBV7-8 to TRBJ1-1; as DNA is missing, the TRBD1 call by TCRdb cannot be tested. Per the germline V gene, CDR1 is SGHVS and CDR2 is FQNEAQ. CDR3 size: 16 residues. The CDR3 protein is CASSWDRGRMGTEAFF.

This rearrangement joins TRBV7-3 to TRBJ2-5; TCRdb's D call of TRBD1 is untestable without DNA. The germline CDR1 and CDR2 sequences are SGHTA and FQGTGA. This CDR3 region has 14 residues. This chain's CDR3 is CASSPSGQGETQYF.

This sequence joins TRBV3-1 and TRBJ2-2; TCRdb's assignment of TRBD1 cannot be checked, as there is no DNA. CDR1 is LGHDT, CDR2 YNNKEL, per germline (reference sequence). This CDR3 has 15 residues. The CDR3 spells CASSRRGANTGELFF.

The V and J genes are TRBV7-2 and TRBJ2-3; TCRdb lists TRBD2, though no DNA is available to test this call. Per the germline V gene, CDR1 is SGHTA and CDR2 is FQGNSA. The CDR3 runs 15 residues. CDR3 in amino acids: CASSRDSGGSDTQYF.

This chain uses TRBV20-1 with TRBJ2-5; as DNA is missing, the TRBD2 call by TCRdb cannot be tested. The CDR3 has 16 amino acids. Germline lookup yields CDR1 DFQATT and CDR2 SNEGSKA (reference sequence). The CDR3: CSARPLRRGGLETQYF.

CDR3 amino acids: CASSLNLLAGGRETQYF. This rearrangement joins TRBV7-8 to TRBJ2-5; without DNA, the TCRdb call of TRBD2 cannot be checked. The CDR3 contains 17 residues. Germline CDR1 reads SGHVS; CDR2 reads FQNEAQ.

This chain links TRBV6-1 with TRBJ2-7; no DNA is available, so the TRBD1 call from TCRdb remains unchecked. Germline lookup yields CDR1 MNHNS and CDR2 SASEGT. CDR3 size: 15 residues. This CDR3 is CASGIGQGWVYEQYF.

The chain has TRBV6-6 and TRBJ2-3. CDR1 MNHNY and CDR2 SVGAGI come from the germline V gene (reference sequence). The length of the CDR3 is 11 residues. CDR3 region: CASRWGGTQYF.

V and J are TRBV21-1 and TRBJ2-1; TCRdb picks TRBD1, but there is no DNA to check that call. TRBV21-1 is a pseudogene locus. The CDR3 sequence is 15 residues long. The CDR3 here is CASSSGDRVGYEQFF.

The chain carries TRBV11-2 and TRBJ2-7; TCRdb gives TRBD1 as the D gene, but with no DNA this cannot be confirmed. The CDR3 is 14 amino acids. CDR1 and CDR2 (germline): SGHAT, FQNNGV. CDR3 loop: CASSLKGVIVEQYF.

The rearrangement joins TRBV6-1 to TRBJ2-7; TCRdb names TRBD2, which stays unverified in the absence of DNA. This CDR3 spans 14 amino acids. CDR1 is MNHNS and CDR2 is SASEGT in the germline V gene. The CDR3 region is CASRPHGGSYEQYF.